The next 13 T cell receptor beta chains were all read from a single sample in a study of regulatory T cells in long-lasting Graves disease. Time point described: newly diagnosed GD, antithyroid drugs for less than 3 months. The TCR library used RNA extracted from PBMCs. In building TCR beta libraries, iRepertoire HTBI primers were used together with Arm-PCR of CDR3 regions. TCRdb analysed the multiplex PCR reads with MiXCR anew, one entry per CDR3 protein. The sample has about 420,000 distinct CDR3 sequences; 15% to 20% are singletons. Another study also made use of these data, one on T cells in Graves' hyperthyroidism and ophthalmopathy.

Sample: peripheral blood mononuclear cells (PBMCs), taken at new diagnosis, from a patient treated with antithyroid drugs. These receptors were obtained from a woman between 18 and 29 years old with Graves disease.

Many counts were recorded for this clonotype. The gene calls are TRBV11-2 and TRBJ2-5; 10 positions agree with TRBD2. With V trimmed by 4 bases and J by 5 bases, 16 bases remained unmatched. CDR3 length equals 18 residues. Germline CDR1 SGHAT, CDR2 FQNNGV. For the CDR3, the DNA is TGTGCCAGCAGCTCAGAAGAAAGGGTGCTAGCGGGAGCGGAGACCCAGTACTTC. Its translation: CASSSEERVLAGAETQYF.

The chain links TRBV18 to TRBJ2-3; D is unclear. Germline V gives CDR1 KGHSH, CDR2 LQKENI. The CDR3 contains 15 residues. Trimming stripped 6 bases from V and 2 bases from J, with 15 bases between. The CDR3 is CASSPSIKSTDTQYF. The DNA for the CDR3 is TGTGCCAGCTCGCCCAGTATAAAGTCCACAGATACGCAGTATTTT.

This clonotype occurred a few times. The gene calls are TRBV5-1 and TRBJ2-4; no clear D gene. Germline V gives CDR1 SGHRS, CDR2 YFSETQ. The CDR3 totals 16 residues. V shed 0 bases and J shed 0 bases, with 10 bases lying between them. The CDR3 nucleotides are TGCGCCAGCAGCTTGGCGATAGGCCTAGCCAAAAACATTCAGTACTTC. Residues: CASSLAIGLAKNIQYF.

The chain uses TRBV6-2 or TRBV6-3 and TRBJ1-5; TRBD1 agrees at 9 bases. This CDR3 is 14 amino acids long. Germline V gene data show CDR1 as MNHEY and CDR2 as SVGEGT. Unmatched junction bases numbered 15, after V lost 6 bases and J lost 15 bases. This CDR3 reads CASSRRTGEGLSHF. The DNA for the CDR3 is TGTGCCAGCAGCCGAAGGACAGGGGAGGGCCTTTCGCATTTT.

This chain joins TRBV9 and TRBJ2-2; D remains ambiguous. Germline V gene data show CDR1 as SGDLS and CDR2 as YYNGEE. Trimming pared 0 bases from V and 7 bases from J, leaving 10 bases between. The CDR3 length is 14 residues. CDR3: CASSVVGLGGELFF. The CDR3 coding sequence is TGTGCCAGCAGCGTAGTTGGATTAGGCGGGGAGCTGTTTTTT.

This clonotype was counted at least ten times. The chain couples TRBV29-1 to TRBJ2-5, with a weak D call TRBD1 (5 bases). Germline values: CDR1 SQVTM, CDR2 ANQGSEA. V lost 4 bases and J 4 bases, leaving 10 bases between the germline ends. The CDR3 totals 12 residues. The CDR3 DNA follows: TGCAGCGTTGTTCAGGGTGGAGAGACCCAGTACTTC. This gives the protein CSVVQGGETQYF. The full variable domain, completed using reference TRBV29-1 and TRBJ2-5, is SAVISQKPSRDICQRGTSLTIQCQVDSQVTMMFWYRQQPGQSLTLIATANQGSEATYESGFVIDKFPISRPNLTFSTLTVSNMSPEDSSIYLCSVVQGGETQYFGPGTRLLVL.

CDR3 nucleotide sequence: TGTGCCAGCAGTTTCACGGACTCCTACAATGAGCAGTTCTTC. The encoded protein is CASSFTDSYNEQFF. The chain uses TRBV27 and TRBJ2-1, with unresolved D. CDR3 size: 14 residues. Germline V gives CDR1 MNHEY, CDR2 SMNVEV (reference sequence). The V end lost 3 bases, the J end lost 0 bases, and 6 bases lay between the germline ends.

This clonotype was detected ten times or more. The chain is built from TRBV30 and TRBJ2-1; D is ambiguous. Germline-derived CDR1 and CDR2 are GTSNPN and SVGIG (reference sequence). The length of the CDR3 is 14 residues. The V end was cut by 0 bases, the J end by 0 bases, with 6 bases between. CDR3 amino acids: CAWSVSSSYNEQFF. CDR3 coding DNA: TGTGCCTGGAGTGTTAGTAGCTCCTACAATGAGCAGTTCTTC.

The table lists this clonotype with many counts. The chain is built from TRBV12-3 or TRBV12-4 and TRBJ2-7; 12 nucleotides match TRBD1. V shed 0 bases, J shed 5 bases, and the junction held 5 bases outside the gene matches. CDR3 length: 16 residues. CDR3 in amino acids: CASSLAPGTGGNEQYF. CDR3 DNA sequence: TGTGCCAGCAGTTTAGCCCCCGGGACAGGGGGCAACGAGCAGTACTTC.

This clonotype was seen a few times. The rearrangement joins TRBV20-1 to TRBJ2-3, with 8 bases matching TRBD2. Germline V lookup: CDR1 DFQATT, CDR2 SNEGSKA (reference sequence). With V trimmed by 2 bases and J by 3 bases, 7 bases remained unmatched. This CDR3 region has 15 residues. The DNA for the CDR3 is TGCAGTGCTAGAAGACTAGCGTTGGGGACAGATACGCAGTATTTT. Translation gives CSARRLALGTDTQYF.

This clonotype was seen many times. The chain carries TRBV6-1 and TRBJ1-6, with 9 nucleotides matching TRBD1. The germline V gene has CDR1 MNHNS and CDR2 SASEGT. The CDR3 consists of 15 residues. The junction had 7 bases not matched to a gene; V was cut back by 4 bases and J by 9 bases. The CDR3 loop is CASSGTGGGSSPLHF. The CDR3, as DNA: TGTGCCAGCAGTGGAACAGGGGGCGGGAGTTCACCCCTCCACTTT.

In this sample, this clonotype turned up many times. The rearrangement links TRBV5-1 to TRBJ1-1; D not certain. Trimming cost V 0 bases and J 0 bases, with 12 bases left between them. The CDR3 consists of 16 residues. Looked up from germline, CDR1 is SGHRS and CDR2 is YFSETQ. The CDR3 protein is CASSLAWGAMNTEAFF. CDR3 nucleotide sequence: TGCGCCAGCAGCTTGGCCTGGGGTGCCATGAACACTGAAGCTTTCTTT.

This clonotype has just a few counts. CDR3 in DNA: TGTGCCATCAGTGAGCCAGAAGAACAGCCCCTTCTCTATGGCTACACCTTC. Translation gives CAISEPEEQPLLYGYTF. The chain combines TRBV10-3 with TRBJ1-2, with unresolved D. Per germline, CDR1 ENHRY and CDR2 SYGVKD. The V end was cut by 2 bases, the J end by 4 bases, with 20 bases between. The CDR3 runs 17 residues.